The entry below describes one TCR beta chain. Antigen specificity is unknown. This sample is part of a study of cytomegalovirus exposure and HLA in healthy donors. Turning to the study itself: In an earlier analysis, approximately 120 million unique TCR beta sequences were found from about 179 million T cells.

The CDR3 loop spans 13 amino acids. Germline CDR1 and CDR2: SGHDT and YYEEEE. Trimming cost V 5 bases and J 6 bases, with 14 bases left between them. Study outcomes and limitations: Sequencing likely caused a cluster of highly shared sequence variants. The listing of 150 to 200 TCR beta chains classed them as cytomegalovirus-associated.

The PCR contained 60 Vbeta and 13 Jbeta primers. The assay was immunoSEQ multiplex PCR, and TCRdb's table has in-frame clones only and misses some. The data hold around 100,000 clones, with 78% observed a single time. Sequencing was carried out using PBMCs. The clonotype comes from a male donor in good health and CMV-seropositive. The chain couples TRBV5-6 to TRBJ1-1; D not certain. The CDR3 here is CASSSRPGAEAFF. CDR3 coding DNA: TGTGCCAGCAGTTCTAGACCGGGAGCTGAAGCTTTCTTT.